This T cell receptor beta chain was recorded in a study of Ad26.COV2.S vaccination and SARS-CoV-2 variants. About the research overall: Recipients of Ad26.COV2.S got it intramuscularly, once or twice 56 days apart.

Treatment reported: over 15 received Ad26.COV2.S at low or high dose, single or two shots; about 5 received placebo; per-sample allocation not given. Vaccine and placebo recipients were sampled on day 63 after the first injection. SARS-CoV-2 spike from the Wuhan strain was encoded by the vaccine, an Ad26 vector. The CDR3 consists of 11 residues. V lost 4 bases, J lost 8 bases, and 8 bases lay in between. Germline V gene data show CDR1 as KGHSH and CDR2 as LQKENI. General study findings and limits: Spike-specific responses of CD8+ and CD4+ T cells were reported to display substantial breadth after vaccination. Total T cell responses may have been underestimated by the TCR breadth and depth analyses.

TCRdb keeps only in-frame clones here, not all; method: immunoSEQ multiplex PCR. The repertoire holds 350,000 to 450,000 clones, with about nine tenths as singletons. In regard to this clone: The antigen remains unidentified.

The gene calls are TRBV18 and TRBJ1-1; perhaps TRBD1 as D (5 bases). This clonotype was obtained from a person aged 18-60 years who received the Ad26.COV2.S COVID-19 vaccine or a placebo. The sample here was peripheral blood, taken in a trial of Ad26.COV2.S vaccine versus placebo. CDR3 protein: CASSQRTEAFF. The DNA of the CDR3 is TGTGCCAGCTCACAACGGACAGAAGCTTTCTTT.